These 24 T cell receptor beta chains were sequenced from one sample in a study of blood T cells in healthy people across ages. The second PCR ran 7 to 11 cycles with a sample-barcoded 5' primer and J-beta primers. TCRdb reanalysed the 5' RACE reads using MiXCR and keeps one entry per CDR3 protein. The sample includes 750,000 or so distinct CDR3 sequences, 20% to 25% of them seen just once. This same sample was also part of a study on T cells of mothers and their children.

What was sequenced was blood. All receptors derive from a boy between 5 and 17 years old in good health.

This clonotype showed up just a few times. As DNA, the CDR3 is TGTGCCAGCAGCCAAGAACGGACGGGGGTCGAGCAGTACTTC. It codes for CASSQERTGVEQYF. V usage is TRBV3-1 and J usage is TRBJ2-5; TRBD2 might be the D (6 bases). The J call may be wrong; the DNA end is better matched by TRBJ2-7. Germline CDR1 and CDR2: LGHDT and YNNKEL (reference sequence). The CDR3 consists of 14 residues.

This clonotype was seen a few times. V is TRBV4-2 and J is TRBJ2-5; tentative D call: TRBD1 (6 bases). CDR3 length equals 14 residues. Trimming removed 6 bases from V and 4 bases from J, with 15 bases in between. Germline CDR1 is LGHNA and CDR2 is YNFKEQ. The CDR3 DNA is TGTGCCAGCAGTCCCACCGGGACACCAGAGACCCAGTACTTC. The encoded protein is CASSPTGTPETQYF.

The DNA for the CDR3 is TGCAGTGCTAGAGTGGCAGGGAGGACTGAAGCTTTCTTT. This gives the protein CSARVAGRTEAFF. The chain uses TRBV20-1 and TRBJ1-1; perhaps TRBD1 as D (5 bases). Germline V gene data show CDR1 as DFQATT and CDR2 as SNEGSKA (reference sequence). V gave up 1 base and J gave up 5 bases, with 11 bases separating them. CDR3 length equals 13 residues.

The V call is TRBV20-1, the J call TRBJ1-4; TRBD1 matches 8 bases. V trimming: 6 bases; J trimming: 8 bases; junction bases outside the gene matches: 8. The CDR3 has 13 residues. CDR1 is DFQATT, CDR2 SNEGSKA, per germline (reference sequence). Here the CDR3 reads CSASGGVGEKLFF. The CDR3 bases are TGCAGTGCCTCAGGGGGCGTTGGAGAAAAACTGTTTTTT.

As concerns this clonotype: The junction departs from the called germline gene at one end, perhaps through a read error. The gene calls are TRBV4-3 and TRBJ2-1; TRBD2 agrees at 15 bases. Germline CDR1 reads LGHNA; CDR2 reads YSLEER. There are 17 residues in the CDR3. CDR3 residues: CASSQGTSGGAYNEQFF. In nucleotides, the CDR3 is TGCGCCAGCAGCCAAGGGACTAGCGGGGGGGCCTACAATGAGCAGTTCTTT.

V gene TRBV11-2 combines with J gene TRBJ2-7; the match to TRBD2 covers 7 bases. The length of the CDR3 is 17 residues. In germline, CDR1 is SGHAT, CDR2 FQNNGV. V was pared by 0 bases and J by 0 bases, with 8 bases of the junction left unmatched. The CDR3 loop is CASSLEGAGLFSYEQYF. The CDR3 nucleotides read TGTGCCAGCAGCTTAGAAGGAGCGGGACTATTCTCCTACGAGCAGTACTTC.

This clonotype came up a few times. The chain couples TRBV7-6 to TRBJ2-1; 9 nucleotides match TRBD1. The DNA end lines up better with TRBJ2-7; the J call may be wrong. Germline assignment: CDR1 SGHVS and CDR2 FNYEAQ. This CDR3 spans 15 amino acids. The CDR3 reads CASSPAGTGTHEQYF. The CDR3 nucleotides read TGTGCCAGCAGCCCCGCCGGGACAGGGACCCACGAGCAGTACTTC.

J is TRBJ1-2 and V is TRBV7-9, with D perhaps TRBD1 (6 bases). The V end was cut by 1 base, the J end by 0 bases, with 12 bases between. CDR3 length equals 16 residues. Germline V gene data show CDR1 as SEHNR and CDR2 as FQNEAQ (reference sequence). The CDR3 DNA reads as TGTGCCAGCAGCTTAGGCTCCACAGGGTCTAACTATGGCTACACCTTC. Translated, it gives CASSLGSTGSNYGYTF.

This clonotype was observed a few times. CDR3 sequence (DNA): TGTGCCACCAGCCTAGTGAGGCGGGGGTACGGCGGCTACACCTTC. As protein: CATSLVRRGYGGYTF. The rearrangement links TRBV15 to TRBJ1-2; the D gene is possibly TRBD1 (5 bases). The V gene lost 5 bases and the J gene lost 8 bases, with 21 bases spanning the gap. The V gene's germline CDR1 is LNHNV and CDR2 YYDKDF (reference sequence). The CDR3 runs to 15 residues.

This clonotype was seen more than once but under ten times. This chain uses TRBV12-3 or TRBV12-4 with TRBJ2-3, with 9 positions matching TRBD2. The CDR3 is 15 residues long. Losses at the gene ends were 6 bases for V and 2 bases for J; bases not matched to a gene: 6. The CDR3 region has the DNA TGTGCCAGCAGCCACTCTAGCGGGACCACAGATACGCAGTATTTT. Translation: CASSHSSGTTDTQYF.

There are a few counts of this clonotype. The J gene is TRBJ2-4, the V gene TRBV5-5; D uncertain. V dropped 0 bases and J dropped 1 base, with 5 bases sitting between them. There are 14 residues in the CDR3. The V gene's germline CDR1 is SGHKS and CDR2 YYEKEE (reference sequence). The CDR3 nucleotides are TGTGCCAGCAGCTTGGCGGAGGCCAAAAACATTCAGTACTTC. Amino acid sequence: CASSLAEAKNIQYF.

This chain joins TRBV20-1 and TRBJ1-1, with a weak D call TRBD1 (5 bases). CDR1 and CDR2 from the germline V gene are DFQATT and SNEGSKA (reference sequence). V gave up 0 bases and J gave up 8 bases, with 13 bases separating them. The CDR3 runs 13 residues. CDR3 protein: CSARDLGHNEAFF. CDR3 sequence (DNA): TGCAGTGCTAGAGATCTGGGGCACAACGAAGCTTTCTTT.

The chain uses TRBV19 and TRBJ1-2, with a tentative D call TRBD1 (6 bases). This CDR3 has 14 residues. CDR1 and CDR2 (germline): LNHDA, SQIVND (reference sequence). V lost 5 bases, J lost 6 bases, and 16 bases lay in between. The CDR3 loop reads CASSLQTGRHGYTF. CDR3 in DNA: TGTGCCAGTAGTCTACAGACAGGTCGGCATGGCTACACCTTC.

This clonotype was detected only a few times. The V gene is TRBV12-3 or TRBV12-4, the J gene TRBJ2-1; no clear D gene. The CDR3 is 12 amino acids. With 5 bases removed from V and 8 bases from J, the gap between germline ends came to 10 bases. CDR3 sequence: CASSPTSYEQFF. CDR3 in DNA: TGTGCCAGCAGTCCGACATCCTATGAGCAGTTCTTC.

Only a few counts were recorded for this clonotype. This chain joins TRBV9 and TRBJ2-7, with D possibly being TRBD2 (6 bases). The CDR3 totals 13 residues. The germline CDR1 and CDR2 sequences are SGDLS and YYNGEE. The V end was cut by 2 bases, the J end by 5 bases, with 11 bases between. The CDR3 DNA reads as TGTGCCAGCAGCGTCGCGGGGATAGACGAGCAGTACTTC. Protein product: CASSVAGIDEQYF.

The chain employs TRBV5-1 and TRBJ2-5, with D unclear. V lost 4 bases and J lost 5, with 15 bases in between. The germline CDR1 and CDR2 sequences are SGHRS and YFSETQ. The CDR3 has 14 amino acids. The CDR3 is CASSSRASAETQYF. DNA of the CDR3: TGCGCCAGCAGCAGCCGGGCCTCGGCTGAGACCCAGTACTTC. The variable domain in full, completed from reference TRBV5-1 and TRBJ2-5, reads KAGVTQTPRYLIKTRGQQVTLSCSPISGHRSVSWYQQTPGQGLQFLFEYFSETQRNKGNFPGRFSGRQFSNSRSEMNVSTLELGDSALYLCASSSRASAETQYFGPGTRLLVL.

This clonotype was recorded once. CDR3 sequence reads: CASSLLGAAQYF. DNA for the CDR3: TGTGCCAGCAGCTTATTGGGGGCGGCCCAGTACTTC. This chain links TRBV7-2 with TRBJ2-5, with D maybe TRBD1 (6 bases). The CDR3 runs 12 residues. Germline assignment: CDR1 SGHTA and CDR2 FQGNSA. Trimming left V 2 bases short and J 9 bases short, with 10 bases between.

The genes are TRBV11-3 and TRBJ2-3; D might be TRBD2 (5 bases). The CDR3 runs to 15 residues. The V and J ends lost 5 bases and 2 bases respectively, with 14 bases between them. Germline CDR1 SGHNT, CDR2 YENEEA. DNA of the CDR3: TGTGCCAGCAGCGAACAAGGGAGTTCCACAGATACGCAGTATTTT. Translation: CASSEQGSSTDTQYF.

About this clonotype itself: The junction does not match germline at one end; this may be a read error. The V and J genes are TRBV11-2 and TRBJ2-3; D might be TRBD2 (6 bases). This CDR3 is built from 15 residues. Germline CDR1 SGHAT, CDR2 FQNNGV. The CDR3 loop is CASGPMGGGTDTRYF. Written as DNA, the CDR3 is TGTGCCAGCGGCCCCATGGGGGGAGGCACAGATACGCGGTATTTT.

This clonotype was detected a few times. The chain carries TRBV7-2 and TRBJ2-3; D may be TRBD1 or TRBD2 (6 bases each). CDR1 and CDR2 (germline): SGHTA, FQGNSA. The length of the CDR3 is 16 residues. V was clipped by 1 base and J by 4 bases, with 15 bases between them. CDR3 sequence (DNA): TGTGCCAGCAGCTTAGTCGGGGGCCCGGGGGCAGATACGCAGTATTTT. Its protein is CASSLVGGPGADTQYF.

V is TRBV19 and J is TRBJ2-1; tentatively, D is TRBD2 (5 bases). Germline V CDR1 and CDR2: LNHDA, SQIVND (reference sequence). The CDR3 loop spans 20 amino acids. Between the trimmed V and J ends, which lost 6 bases and 4 bases, there was a span of 31 bases. In DNA, the CDR3 is TGTGCCAGTAGCAACTACCTTTTAGGAGCGGAGGATAAAACATACAATGAGCAGTTCTTC. This codes for CASSNYLLGAEDKTYNEQFF.

This clonotype was counted between two and nine times. The rearrangement uses TRBV3-1 and TRBJ2-5; 9 bases match TRBD2. CDR1 and CDR2 from the germline V gene are LGHDT and YNNKEL (reference sequence). CDR3 length: 16 amino acids. J was trimmed by 3 bases and V by 0 bases; bases with no gene match: 5. The CDR3 sequence is CASSQDLSGGKETQYF. The DNA for the CDR3 is TGTGCCAGCAGCCAAGATCTAAGCGGGGGGAAAGAGACCCAGTACTTC.

This clonotype came up a few times. The rearrangement links TRBV4-1 to TRBJ2-5; perhaps D is TRBD1 or TRBD2 (5 bases each). The J call is in doubt because the DNA end fits TRBJ2-7 better. The germline V gene has CDR1 MGHRA and CDR2 YSYEKL. CDR3 size: 15 residues. CDR3 DNA: TGCGCCAGCAGCCAAGAGGGGGACCTAACCTACGAGCAGTACTTC. This sequence encodes CASSQEGDLTYEQYF.

In this sample, this clonotype turned up a few times. The CDR3 bases are TGTGCCAGCAGCTTGTGGTTAGCGGGGGGACAAGAGACCCAGTACTTC. Translating it yields CASSLWLAGGQETQYF. The chain joins TRBV5-6 to TRBJ2-5; TRBD2 matches at 10 bases. V trimming: 1 base; J trimming: 2 bases; junction bases outside the gene matches: 5. This CDR3 has 16 amino acids. The germline gives CDR1 SGHDT, CDR2 YYEEEE.